The T cell receptor (beta chain) under discussion was sequenced for a study of blood T cells in healthy people across ages. Study findings and constraints: Since the PBMCs were unsorted, naive and antigen-experienced cells could not be conclusively compared.

The use of a sample-barcoded 5' primer and a J-beta primer mix characterized a second PCR of 7 to 11 cycles. Per-sample output comprised a minimum of 2.5 million paired-end reads containing CDR3. TCRdb fed the 5' RACE reads into MiXCR, producing one record per CDR3 protein. Of over a million distinct CDR3 sequences listed, 35% to 55% are singletons. The V end was cut by 11 bases, the J end by 4 bases, with 15 bases between. This CDR3 is built from 13 residues. Germline CDR1 MGHDK, CDR2 SYGVNS. Each individual donor underwent a draw of about 9.9 milliliters of peripheral blood. In the case of this clonotype: Its antigen is not known.

This TCR came from a woman aged 55-69 years in good health. V and J are TRBV25-1 and TRBJ2-1; D is perhaps TRBD1 (6 bases). The sequencing input was blood. CDR3: CASRGSPYNEQFF. Written as DNA, the CDR3 is TGTGCCTCGAGGGGGAGCCCTTACAATGAGCAGTTCTTC.